Below, 15 T cell receptor beta chains from the same sample are listed, as sequenced in a study of T cells in tuberculosis. Generated by immunoSEQ multiplex PCR, the TCRdb table keeps only in-frame clones and is missing some. Of more than 20,000 clones listed, over 75% are singletons. Source material: PBMCs. The receptors shown here come from a donor aged 10-35 years with latent tuberculosis or without tuberculosis infection.

The chain carries TRBV7-2 and TRBJ1-1, with 8 bases identical to TRBD1. The germline gives CDR1 SGHTA, CDR2 FQGNSA. This CDR3 region has 15 residues. With 5 bases clipped from V and 2 bases from J, the junction kept 7 bases outside the gene matches. The CDR3: CASSNSPGGNTEAFF. Written as DNA, the CDR3 is TGTGCCAGCAGCAATAGTCCAGGGGGCAACACTGAAGCTTTCTTT.

The CDR3 DNA sequence: TGTGCCATCAGTGAACGAGGGAAAGACAATCAGCCCCAGCATTTT. This codes for CAISERGKDNQPQHF. V gene TRBV10-3 combines with J gene TRBJ1-5; no definite D call. V was pared by 3 bases and J by 3 bases, with 12 bases between. This CDR3 spans 15 amino acids. Germline V lookup: CDR1 ENHRY, CDR2 SYGVKD.

The chain links TRBV27 to TRBJ1-6, with D possibly being TRBD1 (6 bases). Trimming removed 2 bases from V and 6 bases from J, with 11 bases in between. The CDR3 runs 15 residues. CDR1 and CDR2 (germline): MNHEY, SMNVEV (reference sequence). CDR3 sequence reads: CASSLEGGVNSPLHF. Here the CDR3 DNA reads TGTGCCAGCAGTTTAGAGGGGGGGGTTAATTCACCCCTCCACTTT.

The V call is TRBV12-5, the J call TRBJ2-4; TRBD2 matches 11 bases. Germline values: CDR1 LGHNT, CDR2 FRNRAP. The CDR3 consists of 19 residues. Losses at the gene ends were 5 bases for V and 1 base for J; bases not matched to a gene: 13. Here the CDR3 DNA reads TGTGCTAGTGGTCCTTTTGCGACTAGCGGGGCTTCCGCCAAAAACATTCAGTACTTC. Translating gives CASGPFATSGASAKNIQYF. Together with reference TRBV12-5 and TRBJ2-4, the CDR3 gives the full variable domain: DARVTQTPRHKVTEMGQEVTMRCQPILGHNTVFWYRQTMMQGLELLAYFRNRAPLDDSGMPKDRFSAEMPDATLATLKIQPSEPRDSAVYFCASGPFATSGASAKNIQYFGAGTRLSVL.

This clone was observed a handful of times. The rearrangement uses TRBV2 and TRBJ1-6; 8 nucleotides align to TRBD1. Germline CDR1 SNHLY, CDR2 FYNNEI. This CDR3 comprises 16 residues. J gave up 6 bases and V 4 bases, and 8 bases lay outside the gene matches. CDR3 sequence reads: CASSGRTGLSNSPLHF. In nucleotides, the CDR3 is TGTGCCAGCAGTGGACGGACAGGGCTGAGTAATTCACCCCTCCACTTT.

V gene TRBV25-1 combines with J gene TRBJ2-1; 9 nucleotides line up with TRBD1. V shed 4 bases, J shed 5 bases, and the junction held 6 bases outside the gene matches. CDR1 is MGHDK, CDR2 SYGVNS, per germline. This CDR3 has 15 amino acids. CDR3 residues: CASSAGTGSHNEQFF. The CDR3 region has the DNA TGTGCCAGCAGTGCCGGGACAGGGTCCCACAATGAGCAGTTCTTC.

The chain has TRBV29-1 and TRBJ2-5; 7 bases align to TRBD1. Looked up from germline, CDR1 is SQVTM and CDR2 is ANQGSEA. The CDR3 is made up of 13 amino acids. After removal of 6 bases from V and 3 bases from J, the junction contained 7 bases not matched to a gene. In nucleotides, the CDR3 is TGCAGCGTCGATATGGGACAGAAAGAGACCCAGTACTTC. Protein: CSVDMGQKETQYF.

The rearrangement joins TRBV19 to TRBJ1-1, with D possibly TRBD1 on 6 matching bases. Germline CDR1 and CDR2: LNHDA and SQIVND (reference sequence). The V gene lost 1 base and the J gene lost 3 bases, with 12 bases spanning the gap. This CDR3 is built from 15 residues. CDR3 bases: TGTGCCAGTAGTATAGGTGGGCAGGGGTACACTGAAGCTTTCTTT. Protein product: CASSIGGQGYTEAFF.

The chain uses TRBV5-1 and TRBJ1-5; tentatively, D is TRBD1 (5 bases). Trimming removed 1 base at V and 4 bases at J, with 9 bases between. CDR3 length: 14 residues. Germline V CDR1 and CDR2: SGHRS, YFSETQ. The CDR3 region has the DNA TGCGCCAGCAGCTTGTACTCAGGGAATCAGCCCCAGCATTTT. Translated, it gives CASSLYSGNQPQHF. Full variable domain (outside the CDR3, taken from reference TRBV5-1 and TRBJ1-5): KAGVTQTPRYLIKTRGQQVTLSCSPISGHRSVSWYQQTPGQGLQFLFEYFSETQRNKGNFPGRFSGRQFSNSRSEMNVSTLELGDSALYLCASSLYSGNQPQHFGDGTRLSIL.

Notes on this clone: An end of the junction differs from the germline gene, which may be a read error. This chain joins TRBV10-3 and TRBJ1-2; the match to TRBD1 covers 8 bases. Per the germline V gene, CDR1 is ENHRY and CDR2 is SYGVKD. This CDR3 is 12 amino acids long. Here the CDR3 reads CAISESGGQANF. The CDR3 nucleotides are TGTGCCATCAGTGAGTCGGGGGGACAGGCCAACTTC.

The chain uses TRBV12-5 and TRBJ1-2; 7 bases map to TRBD1. Germline lookup yields CDR1 LGHNT and CDR2 FRNRAP. This CDR3 spans 16 amino acids. V lost 1 base to trimming and J lost 4 bases; unmatched junction nucleotides: 9. Here the CDR3 reads CASGLATGRQVYGYTF. The CDR3 region has the DNA TGTGCTAGTGGTTTGGCGACAGGGAGGCAGGTCTATGGCTACACCTTC.

J is TRBJ2-1 and V is TRBV5-1; 7 bases are shared with TRBD1. The germline gives CDR1 SGHRS, CDR2 YFSETQ. The ends lost 3 bases at V and 7 bases at J; junction bases unmatched: 7. The CDR3 runs 14 residues. The CDR3 loop reads CASSSRDSLNEQFF. Here the CDR3 DNA reads TGCGCCAGCAGCTCCCGGGACAGCCTTAATGAGCAGTTCTTC.

The genes are TRBV7-9 and TRBJ1-6; no firm D call. There are 16 residues in the CDR3. V was pared by 2 bases and J by 0 bases, with 8 bases between. Germline values: CDR1 SEHNR, CDR2 FQNEAQ (reference sequence). For the CDR3, the DNA is TGTGCCAGCAGCTTAAAGAAGAGCTCCTATAATTCACCCCTCCACTTT. Encoded protein: CASSLKKSSYNSPLHF.

The chain combines TRBV5-1 with TRBJ2-7; the D gene is possibly TRBD2 (6 bases). CDR1 and CDR2 from the germline V gene are SGHRS and YFSETQ. The CDR3 has 13 residues. V was pared by 0 bases and J by 10 bases, with 14 bases between. The CDR3 here is CASSLEPGEEQYF. The CDR3 DNA sequence: TGCGCCAGCAGCTTGGAGCCGGGGGAGGAACAGTACTTC.

The V call is TRBV4-1, the J call TRBJ1-5; no clear D. CDR3 length: 13 amino acids. V lost 1 base to trimming and J lost 4 bases, with 5 bases between them. The V gene's germline CDR1 is MGHRA and CDR2 YSYEKL. CDR3 protein: CASSQAVNQPQHF. As DNA, the CDR3 is TGCGCCAGCAGCCAAGCCGTGAATCAGCCCCAGCATTTT.